A selection of T cell receptor beta chains follows, all from one sample in a study of cytomegalovirus exposure and HLA in healthy donors. Profiled with immunoSEQ multiplex PCR; TCRdb holds only in-frame clones, not every one. The sample has approximately 75,000 clones; the top ten hold about 4.9%. What was sequenced was PBMCs. Receptors originate from a middle-aged man in good health and CMV-seronegative. Each CDR3 is given with its conserved first and last residue. A D gene is named only where the DNA matches it firmly.

NA	TRBV19	TRBJ1-2	CASSIIGGAANFF	TGTGCCAGTAGTATAATAGGGGGTGCGGCTAATTTCTTC
TRBD1	TRBV19	TRBJ2-5	CASSRLSGTGGDGETQYF	TGTGCCAGTAGTCGACTCTCCGGGACAGGGGGCGACGGAGAGACCCAGTACTTC
NA	TRBV5-1	TRBJ1-1	CASSLAGHTEAFF	TGCGCCAGCAGCTTGGCAGGCCACACTGAAGCTTTCTTT
TRBD2	TRBV10-2	TRBJ2-1	CASSETSGTYNEQFF	TGCGCCAGCAGTGAGACTAGCGGTACCTACAATGAGCAGTTCTTC
TRBD1	TRBV7-2	TRBJ1-5	CASSLRTGGNQPQHF	TGTGCCAGCAGCTTGAGGACAGGGGGCAATCAGCCCCAGCATTTT
TRBD1	TRBV10-1	TRBJ1-1	CASSDRTGPGTEAFF	TGCGCCAGCAGTGACCGGACAGGGCCGGGCACTGAAGCTTTCTTT
TRBD2	TRBV5-1	TRBJ2-2	CASSLSSGKRGMELFF	TGCGCCAGCAGCTTGTCGAGCGGGAAGCGGGGGATGGAGCTGTTTTTT
NA	TRBV30	TRBJ2-7	CAWNTGSPYEQYF	TGTGCCTGGAATACAGGGTCACCCTACGAGCAGTACTTC
TRBD1	TRBV4-1	TRBJ2-2	CASSPRSGQGVTGELFF	TGCGCCAGCAGCCCCCGTTCGGGACAGGGGGTTACCGGGGAGCTGTTTTTT
TRBD1	TRBV7-2	TRBJ1-6	CASSPVQGTYSPLHF	TGTGCCAGCAGCCCGGTACAGGGGACGTATTCACCCCTCCACTTT
NA	TRBV11-2	TRBJ2-7	CASTNSPGTYSSYEQYF	TGTGCCAGCACCAACTCTCCGGGGACTTACAGCTCCTACGAGCAGTACTTC
NA	TRBV11-2	TRBJ2-7	CASSSPLAVSSYEQYF	TGTGCCAGCAGCTCCCCACTAGCCGTTAGCTCCTACGAGCAGTACTTC
TRBD1	TRBV5-8	TRBJ1-4	CASNVPGQGKTEKLFF	TGTGCCAGCAACGTCCCGGGACAGGGAAAAACTGAAAAACTGTTTTTT
NA	TRBV6-6	TRBJ1-1	CASSYTGYMNTEAFF	TGTGCCAGCAGTTACACGGGATACATGAACACTGAAGCTTTCTTT
NA	TRBV4-3	TRBJ1-4	CASSQETAQGEKLFF	TGCGCCAGCAGCCAAGAGACAGCCCAGGGGGAAAAACTGTTTTTT
TRBD1	TRBV11-3	TRBJ2-5	CASSSGGQGIWETQYF	TGTGCCAGCAGCTCTGGGGGACAGGGAATATGGGAGACCCAGTACTTC
NA	TRBV6-6	TRBJ2-1	CASSYSTGYNEQFF	TGTGCCAGCAGTTATTCGACAGGTTACAATGAGCAGTTCTTC
NA	TRBV5-4	TRBJ1-3	CASSPQQGPLHSGNTIYF	TGTGCCAGCAGCCCCCAACAGGGCCCTCTTCACTCTGGAAACACCATATATTTT
NA	TRBV19	TRBJ1-5	CASSIRDNNQPQHF	TGTGCCAGTAGTATTCGGGACAACAATCAGCCCCAGCATTTT
TRBD2	TRBV30	TRBJ2-1	CACSRTSGGAWEQFF	TGTGCCTGTTCCCGGACTAGCGGGGGGGCTTGGGAGCAGTTCTTC
TRBD2	TRBV4-3	TRBJ2-2	CASSQDGLAGALNTGELFF	TGCGCCAGCAGCCAAGATGGGCTAGCGGGGGCCCTGAACACCGGGGAGCTGTTTTTT
NA	TRBV10-1	TRBJ2-3	CASSDFYAGTDTQYF	TGCGCCAGCAGTGACTTTTATGCAGGCACAGATACGCAGTATTTT
TRBD1	TRBV30	TRBJ2-6	CAWKNRGEANVLTF	TGTGCCTGGAAAAACAGGGGGGAGGCCAACGTCCTGACTTTC
NA	TRBV5-6	TRBJ1-2	CASSLQGRDYGYTF	TGTGCCAGCAGCCTTCAGGGGAGGGACTATGGCTACACCTTC
NA	TRBV2	TRBJ2-3	CASFRTQYF	TGTGCCAGCTTTAGAACGCAGTATTTT